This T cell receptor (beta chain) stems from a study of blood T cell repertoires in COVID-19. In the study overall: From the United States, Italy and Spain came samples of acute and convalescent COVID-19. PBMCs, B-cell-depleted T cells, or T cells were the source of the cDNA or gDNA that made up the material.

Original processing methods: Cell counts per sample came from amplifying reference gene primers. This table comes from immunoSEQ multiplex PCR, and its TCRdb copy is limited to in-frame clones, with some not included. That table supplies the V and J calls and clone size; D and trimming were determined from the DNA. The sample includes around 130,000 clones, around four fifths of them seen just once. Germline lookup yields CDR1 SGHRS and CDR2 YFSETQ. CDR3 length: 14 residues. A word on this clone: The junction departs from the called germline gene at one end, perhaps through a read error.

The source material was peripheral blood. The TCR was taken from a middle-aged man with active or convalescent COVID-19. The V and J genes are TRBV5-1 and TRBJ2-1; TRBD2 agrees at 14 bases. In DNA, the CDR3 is TGCGCCAGCCTAAGACTAGCGGGGGGGCAACAGTGGGTCTTC. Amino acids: CASLRLAGGQQWVF.